A single sample gave rise to the 4 T cell receptor beta chains below, sequenced in a study of persistence of HIV-infected CD4 T cells. Stimulation used about 9.5 ug/mL lysate from CMV-infected fibroblasts. CD4+ T cells upregulating both CD40 ligand and CD69 were sorted as responding cells. These receptors have no identified antigens. Sequencing used immunoSEQ version 4 in survey mode. Only in-frame clones appear in the TCRdb table, and some are missing; sequencing was by immunoSEQ multiplex PCR. This sample has around 20,000 clones; approximately 80% occur once, and the top ten carry roughly 7%. This specimen consisted of CD4+ T cells sorted from PBMCs after roughly 20-hour stimulation, obtained from a patient who received antiretroviral therapy. These receptors all stem from an adult man with HIV who was CMV-seropositive.

This clone has just a few counts. The sample holds other DNA sequences that translate to the same CDR3. This chain links TRBV7-2 with TRBJ1-2; 7 bases fit TRBD1. The CDR3 loop spans 13 amino acids. J gave up 6 bases and V 1 base, and 2 bases lay outside the gene matches. The germline CDR1 and CDR2 sequences are SGHTA and FQGNSA. The CDR3 sequence: CASSLGRGDGYTF. As DNA, the CDR3 is TGTGCCAGCAGCTTAGGCAGGGGGGATGGCTACACCTTC.

V is TRBV28 and J is TRBJ2-7; perhaps D is TRBD1 or TRBD2 (5 bases each). CDR3 length: 15 amino acids. Per germline, CDR1 MDHEN and CDR2 SYDVKM. The V end lost 7 bases, the J end lost 0 bases, and 16 bases lay between the germline ends. The CDR3 protein is CASTGSGTASYEQYF. The CDR3 nucleotides read TGTGCCAGCACAGGCTCGGGGACGGCCTCCTACGAGCAGTACTTC.

V and J are TRBV3-1 (or the pseudogene TRBV3-2) and TRBJ2-1, with D perhaps given as TRBD1 or TRBD2 (5 bases each). The V gene's germline CDR1 is LGHDT and CDR2 YNNKEL (reference sequence). The germline V and J ends were trimmed by 1 base and 0 bases, with 7 bases remaining between them. This CDR3 comprises 15 residues. The CDR3 reads CASSQAGSSYNEQFF. CDR3 DNA: TGTGCCAGCAGCCAAGCAGGGAGCTCCTACAATGAGCAGTTCTTC.

Only a few counts were recorded for this clone. CDR3 nucleotides: TGCGCCAGCAGCTTGGCGGCAGGGCCAACGAACACCGGGGAGCTGTTTTTT. Translation: CASSLAAGPTNTGELFF. This rearrangement joins TRBV5-1 to TRBJ2-2; weak D call: TRBD1 (5 bases). Between the trimmed V and J ends, which lost 0 bases and 0 bases, there was a span of 12 bases. CDR3 length: 17 residues. From germline, CDR1 is SGHRS and CDR2 YFSETQ.